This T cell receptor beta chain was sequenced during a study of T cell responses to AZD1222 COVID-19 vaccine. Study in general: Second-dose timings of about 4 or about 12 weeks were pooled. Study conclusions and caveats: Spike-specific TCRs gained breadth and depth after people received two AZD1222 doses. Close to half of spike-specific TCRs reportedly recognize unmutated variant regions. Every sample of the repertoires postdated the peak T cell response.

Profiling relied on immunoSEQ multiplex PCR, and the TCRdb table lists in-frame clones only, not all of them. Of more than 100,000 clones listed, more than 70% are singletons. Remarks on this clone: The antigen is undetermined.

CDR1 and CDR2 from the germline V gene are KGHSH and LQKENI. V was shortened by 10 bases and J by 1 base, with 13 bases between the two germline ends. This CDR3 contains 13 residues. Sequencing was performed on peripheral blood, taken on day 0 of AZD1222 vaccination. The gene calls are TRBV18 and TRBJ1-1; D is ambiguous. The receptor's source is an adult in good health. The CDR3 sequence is CANRAGENTEAFF. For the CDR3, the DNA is TGTGCCAACCGCGCGGGAGAGAACACTGAAGCTTTCTTT. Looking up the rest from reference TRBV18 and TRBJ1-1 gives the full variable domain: NAGVMQNPRHLVRRRGQEARLRCSPMKGHSHVYWYRQLPEEGLKFMVYLQKENIIDESGMPKERFSAEFPKEGPSILRIQQVVRGDSAAYFCANRAGENTEAFFGQGTRLTVV.